The entry below gives a single T cell receptor (beta chain) sequence along with its context. Its specificity is not known. These data are taken from a study of cytomegalovirus exposure and HLA in healthy donors. PCR employed 60 Vbeta and 13 Jbeta primers. The method was immunoSEQ multiplex PCR; TCRdb's version includes in-frame clones alone and lacks a portion of them. There are 160,000 or so clones in the sample; 80% occur only once, and 1.3% lies in the top ten. Germline V gives CDR1 SGHAT, CDR2 FQDESV (reference sequence). The CDR3 is made up of 15 amino acids. The V and J ends lost 5 bases and 2 bases respectively, with 16 bases between them. General observations from the study: Indistinguishability led to the exclusion of some V segments, TRBV6-2 and TRBV6-3 included. Cytomegalovirus status was reportedly diagnosed by the classifier with high specificity and sensitivity.

The sequence derives from a man younger than 45 in good health and CMV-seronegative. The chain couples TRBV11-1 to TRBJ2-7; possibly TRBD2 for D (5 bases). Specimen: PBMCs. CDR3 protein: CASSTEGSLAYEQYF. The CDR3 bases are TGTGCCAGCAGCACAGAGGGTAGTCTAGCCTACGAGCAGTACTTC.